The following is a T cell receptor (beta chain) sequence with its context. As yet, its antigen is unknown. The CDR3 runs 13 residues. Trimming took off 7 bases at V and 2 bases at J, with 9 bases between the two ends. Germline V CDR1 and CDR2: SNHLY, FYNNEI. Using immunoSEQ multiplex PCR, the repertoire was profiled, and TCRdb retains in-frame clones only, with some absent. The sample lists around 2.1 million clones; approximately 94% were seen once. The sample originates from a study of shared clonotypes between healthy human individuals. Turning to the study itself: Each donor's CD8 memory used one plate, CD8 naive two, each CD4 subset three.

Findings and caveats of the study: Estimated richness values were generally larger in naive subsets than in memory subsets. Non-shared clonotypes were found to have lower generation probabilities than the clonotypes that were shared by all four of the sorted-subset donors.

CD45RO-negative CD8 cells positively selected for CCR7 made up the naive population, which excluded terminally differentiated effector memory CD45RA+ cells. This clonotype was obtained from a man aged 18 to 35 in good health. Some clones in this sample may be carry-over from other donors' samples. Material: naive CD8+ T cells from PBMCs. The rearrangement uses TRBV2 and TRBJ2-1; D remains ambiguous. The DNA for the CDR3 is TGTGCCAGCAACGACGGCGCCTACAATGAGCAGTTCTTC. It yields the protein CASNDGAYNEQFF.